A single sample gave rise to the 17 T cell receptor beta chains below, sequenced in a study of T cell clones after liver transplantation (dated by TCRdb to between 2018 and 2021). Library creation used the immunoSEQ multiplex PCR assay. Imported from immuneACCESS, the table was reduced by TCRdb to in-frame sequences with V and J called. These copies leave out some clones; in studies compared against another copy, an unresolved V gene accounts for under half, and the cause of the remainder is not known. The sample data list about 80,000 clones, and roughly 85% of these were observed just once. Around 0.5% of the sample rests with the top ten. This sample comprised CD4+ T cells from blood, obtained about 46 months after liver transplant. All receptors come from a human patient who received a liver transplant. In transplant recipients, some T cells may be of donor rather than host origin.

The CDR3 spells CASSLEIVGILRTGELFF. CDR3 nucleotide sequence: TGCGCCAGCAGCCTTGAGATCGTCGGGATTCTGAGAACCGGGGAGCTGTTTTTT. The V call is TRBV5-1, the J call TRBJ2-2; tentatively, D is TRBD2 (5 bases). The germline V gene encodes CDR1 SGHRS and CDR2 YFSETQ. V was cut by 4 bases and J by 5 bases, with 24 bases left in between. This CDR3 is built from 18 residues. Full variable domain (missing parts from reference TRBV5-1 and TRBJ2-2): KAGVTQTPRYLIKTRGQQVTLSCSPISGHRSVSWYQQTPGQGLQFLFEYFSETQRNKGNFPGRFSGRQFSNSRSEMNVSTLELGDSALYLCASSLEIVGILRTGELFFGEGSRLTVL.

This chain links TRBV6-1 with TRBJ2-3; 10 bases map to TRBD2. The CDR3 totals 15 residues. V shed 4 bases and J 4 bases; nucleotides not matched to a gene: 5. Germline V lookup: CDR1 MNHNS, CDR2 SASEGT. In DNA, the CDR3 is TGTGCCAGCAGTGCTAGCGGGAGAGAAGCAGATACGCAGTATTTT. It translates to CASSASGREADTQYF.

V gene TRBV5-1 combines with J gene TRBJ1-1, with 7 bases identical to TRBD1. The CDR3 runs to 18 residues. The V segment lost 0 bases and the J segment 2 bases; nucleotides outside the gene matches: 13. Germline CDR1 reads SGHRS; CDR2 reads YFSETQ. CDR3 DNA sequence: TGCGCCAGCAGCTTGGCTCTAACTTCCGACAGGGCAAACACTGAAGCTTTCTTT. Translated, it gives CASSLALTSDRANTEAFF.

The rearrangement joins TRBV7-8 to TRBJ2-7; D gene uncertain. Germline values: CDR1 SGHVS, CDR2 FQNEAQ. The CDR3 has 16 residues. The V end lost 0 bases, the J end lost 0 bases, and 12 bases lay between the germline ends. In DNA, the CDR3 is TGTGCCAGCAGCTTAGCGTTGACTGGCAGCTCCTACGAGCAGTACTTC. Translated: CASSLALTGSSYEQYF. Full variable domain (missing parts from reference TRBV7-8 and TRBJ2-7): GAGVSQSPRYKVAKRGQDVALRCDPISGHVSLFWYQQALGQGPEFLTYFQNEAQLDKSGLPSDRFFAERPEGSVSTLKIQRTQQEDSAVYLCASSLALTGSSYEQYFGPGTRLTVT.

The chain joins TRBV7-2 to TRBJ1-3; D is uncertain. The CDR3 length is 13 residues. V lost 2 bases to trimming and J lost 0 bases, with 2 bases between them. CDR1 and CDR2 (germline): SGHTA, FQGNSA. The CDR3 spells CASSLTSGNTIYF. CDR3 sequence (DNA): TGTGCCAGCAGCTTAACCTCTGGAAACACCATATATTTT.

CDR3 sequence reads: CASSPRDRGNADTQYF. The DNA for the CDR3 is TGCGCCAGCAGCCCCCGGGACAGGGGGAACGCAGATACGCAGTATTTT. The genes are TRBV4-1 and TRBJ2-3, with 11 bases identical to TRBD1. The trim removed 4 bases at V and 4 bases at J, leaving 7 bases unmatched. CDR3 size: 16 residues. Germline V gives CDR1 MGHRA, CDR2 YSYEKL.

This chain links TRBV5-1 with TRBJ2-5, with D unresolved. V gave up 2 bases and J gave up 5 bases, with 7 bases separating them. CDR3 length: 12 residues. Looked up from germline, CDR1 is SGHRS and CDR2 is YFSETQ. The CDR3, as DNA: TGCGCCAGCAGCTTAGAGCATGAGACCCAGTACTTC. This sequence encodes CASSLEHETQYF.

The V call is TRBV7-8, the J call TRBJ1-2; D ambiguous. The CDR3 spans 16 residues. With 2 bases removed from V and 0 bases from J, the gap between germline ends came to 13 bases. CDR1 and CDR2 (germline): SGHVS, FQNEAQ. CDR3 nucleotide sequence: TGTGCCAGCAGCTTAAACTCCAGGACGGCTAACTATGGCTACACCTTC. Translated: CASSLNSRTANYGYTF.

CDR3 DNA: TGCGCCAGCAGCTTGGTGCTGAGGGGGACAGATACGCAGTATTTT. Its translation is CASSLVLRGTDTQYF. The chain recombines TRBV5-1 with TRBJ2-3; TRBD1 might be the D (6 bases). Looked up from germline, CDR1 is SGHRS and CDR2 is YFSETQ. The CDR3 totals 15 residues. The V end was cut by 0 bases, the J end by 3 bases, with 11 bases between.

The gene calls are TRBV30 and TRBJ1-3; D remains ambiguous. Per germline, CDR1 GTSNPN and CDR2 SVGIG (reference sequence). Trimming left V 3 bases short and J 3 bases short, with 9 bases between. The CDR3 has 13 residues. The CDR3 sequence is CAWSTSGGNTIYF. DNA for the CDR3: TGTGCCTGGAGCACAAGTGGTGGAAACACCATATATTTT.

This chain uses TRBV5-1 with TRBJ1-2; D might be TRBD1 (6 bases). Germline V gene lookup returns CDR1 SGHRS and CDR2 YFSETQ. The CDR3 covers 15 residues. Trimming left V 0 bases short and J 5 bases short, with 14 bases between. CDR3 bases: TGCGCCAGCAGCTTGGCGCAGGGTACAGGGTATGGCTACACCTTC. This codes for CASSLAQGTGYGYTF.

The genes are TRBV18 and TRBJ2-7; 8 bases align to TRBD1. The CDR3 has 14 amino acids. Per germline, CDR1 KGHSH and CDR2 LQKENI. V lost 5 bases to trimming and J lost 2 bases; unmatched junction nucleotides: 5. CDR3 nucleotides: TGTGCCAGCTCATCAGACAGGGGAGCCTACGAGCAGTACTTC. This encodes CASSSDRGAYEQYF.

The chain has TRBV28 and TRBJ1-5, with D tentatively TRBD1 (5 bases). Germline loops: CDR1 MDHEN, CDR2 SYDVKM. CDR3 length: 15 amino acids. Trimming left V 6 bases short and J 0 bases short, with 12 bases between. The CDR3 region is CASRMAGLSNQPQHF. CDR3 nucleotide sequence: TGTGCCAGCAGGATGGCGGGACTTAGCAATCAGCCCCAGCATTTT.

CDR3 nucleotide sequence: TGCGCCAGCAGCCCCCTTATATCCGGGACTAGCGGGCCCCCCTACAATGAGCAGTTCTTC. Translated: CASSPLISGTSGPPYNEQFF. The chain joins TRBV4-3 to TRBJ2-1; 12 bases match TRBD2. The CDR3 spans 20 residues. Per the germline V gene, CDR1 is LGHNA and CDR2 is YSLEER. V lost 4 bases to trimming and J lost 2 bases; unmatched junction nucleotides: 15.

In its sample, this clone was seen once. The rearrangement uses TRBV4-2 and TRBJ2-7, with TRBD2 matching 11 bases. The ends lost 4 bases at V and 2 bases at J; junction bases unmatched: 7. Germline CDR1 and CDR2: LGHNA and YNFKEQ. This CDR3 comprises 16 residues. DNA of the CDR3: TGTGCCAGCAGCCGAACAGGGACTAGCGGCACCTACGAGCAGTACTTC. Amino acid sequence: CASSRTGTSGTYEQYF.

The chain has TRBV9 and TRBJ2-5, with TRBD1 matching over 9 bases. The CDR3 consists of 16 residues. The trim removed 1 base at V and 4 bases at J, leaving 8 bases unmatched. In germline, CDR1 is SGDLS, CDR2 YYNGEE. DNA of the CDR3: TGTGCCAGCAGCGTAATGTCGGGACAGGGAGGAGAGACCCAGTACTTC. Translating it yields CASSVMSGQGGETQYF.

This clone was seen a handful of times. The chain recombines TRBV13 with TRBJ1-1; D call uncertain. The CDR3 totals 14 residues. Germline V gene sequence: CDR1 PRHDT, CDR2 FYEKMQ (reference sequence). Trimming shortened V by 5 bases and J by 1 base, and 11 bases separated the two germline ends. CDR3 amino acids: CASSIPSRNTEAFF. The DNA of the CDR3 is TGTGCCAGCAGCATCCCTTCCAGGAACACTGAAGCTTTCTTT.